The 29 T cell receptor beta chains given below trace back to one sample, sequenced in a study of blood T cell repertoires in COVID-19. TCRdb's copy holds only in-frame clones and misses some; the assay was immunoSEQ multiplex PCR. The table lists some 42,000 clones, roughly 93% of them singletons, with 9.2% in the top ten. The sample was peripheral blood. These receptors were collected from a middle-aged man with active COVID-19.

This rearrangement joins TRBV14 to TRBJ2-1; 11 nucleotides line up with TRBD2. V lost 2 bases, J lost 10 bases, and 1 base stayed unmatched. This CDR3 spans 13 amino acids. Germline CDR1 and CDR2: SGHDN and FVKESK. CDR3 sequence reads: CASSQRLAGEQFF. The CDR3 region has the DNA TGTGCCAGCAGCCAAAGACTAGCGGGAGAGCAGTTCTTC.

The chain recombines TRBV28 with TRBJ1-1, with D possibly matching TRBD1 (5 bases). The CDR3 extends over 15 amino acids. The V end lost 6 bases, the J end lost 1 base, and 15 bases lay between the germline ends. CDR1 MDHEN and CDR2 SYDVKM come from the germline V gene. This CDR3 is CASRGGGVGNTEAFF. In nucleotides, the CDR3 is TGTGCCAGCAGGGGCGGAGGGGTAGGGAACACTGAAGCTTTCTTT.

CDR3 in DNA: TGTGCCAGCAGCGCTAGATTAACGGGGGGACCTGAAGCTTTCTTT. This sequence encodes CASSARLTGGPEAFF. The genes are TRBV7-8 and TRBJ1-1; D possibly corresponds to TRBD1 (5 bases). The CDR3 runs 15 residues. The germline V gene encodes CDR1 SGHVS and CDR2 FQNEAQ. With 5 bases removed from V and 6 bases from J, the gap between germline ends came to 19 bases.

The chain carries TRBV6-5 and TRBJ1-2, with D possibly TRBD1 on 6 matching bases. V was pared by 2 bases and J by 4 bases, with 11 bases between. The CDR3 spans 14 residues. From germline, CDR1 is MNHEY and CDR2 SVGAGI. The chain's CDR3 is CASSYRQGIYGYTF. CDR3 bases: TGTGCCAGCAGTTACAGGCAGGGGATCTATGGCTACACCTTC.

The CDR3 loop reads CASSSAGTGKEQFF. CDR3 sequence (DNA): TGTGCCAGCAGCTCGGCGGGGACTGGGAAAGAGCAGTTCTTC. This chain connects TRBV7-3 to TRBJ2-1, with D possibly being TRBD2 (6 bases). The CDR3 has 14 amino acids. V gave up 4 bases and J gave up 10 bases, with 17 bases separating them. CDR1 and CDR2 (germline): SGHTA, FQGTGA.

The chain recombines TRBV5-1 with TRBJ1-5; a weak D match, TRBD1 (5 bases). V dropped 4 bases and J dropped 0 bases, with 8 bases sitting between them. From germline, CDR1 is SGHRS and CDR2 YFSETQ. CDR3 length: 14 residues. CDR3 sequence: CASSPDSSNQPQHF. CDR3 DNA: TGCGCCAGCAGCCCCGACAGTAGCAATCAGCCCCAGCATTTT. Variable domain in full (rest from reference TRBV5-1 and TRBJ1-5): KAGVTQTPRYLIKTRGQQVTLSCSPISGHRSVSWYQQTPGQGLQFLFEYFSETQRNKGNFPGRFSGRQFSNSRSEMNVSTLELGDSALYLCASSPDSSNQPQHFGDGTRLSIL.

The genes are TRBV5-1 and TRBJ2-1, with TRBD1 matching 7 bases. This CDR3 has 16 residues. With 3 bases clipped from V and 3 bases from J, the junction kept 9 bases outside the gene matches. CDR1 is SGHRS, CDR2 YFSETQ, per germline. The chain's CDR3 is CASSSVGDSLYNEQFF. The CDR3, as DNA: TGCGCCAGCAGCTCGGTCGGGGACAGCCTCTACAATGAGCAGTTCTTC. The complete variable domain, with remaining parts taken from reference TRBV5-1 and TRBJ2-1, reads KAGVTQTPRYLIKTRGQQVTLSCSPISGHRSVSWYQQTPGQGLQFLFEYFSETQRNKGNFPGRFSGRQFSNSRSEMNVSTLELGDSALYLCASSSVGDSLYNEQFFGPGTRLTVL.

The V call is TRBV13, the J call TRBJ1-1; the match to TRBD1 covers 12 bases. The length of the CDR3 is 14 residues. Trimming at V came to 6 bases and at J to 5 bases, leaving 4 bases not matched to a gene. CDR1 PRHDT and CDR2 FYEKMQ come from the germline V gene (reference sequence). The CDR3 DNA reads as TGTGCCAGCAGGGGGACAGGGGGCTGGACTGAAGCTTTCTTT. Residues: CASRGTGGWTEAFF. The full variable domain, with the rest looked up from reference TRBV13 and TRBJ1-1, is AAGVIQSPRHLIKEKRETATLKCYPIPRHDTVYWYQQGPGQDPQFLISFYEKMQSDKGSIPDRFSAQQFSDYHSELNMSSLELGDSALYFCASRGTGGWTEAFFGQGTRLTVV.

The chain recombines TRBV13 with TRBJ2-2; the match to TRBD2 covers 12 bases. J was trimmed by 7 bases and V by 4 bases; bases with no gene match: 10. The germline V gene has CDR1 PRHDT and CDR2 FYEKMQ (reference sequence). The CDR3 has 17 amino acids. CDR3 region: CASSSSLAGGPYGELFF. DNA of the CDR3: TGTGCCAGCAGCTCCTCCCTAGCGGGAGGGCCGTACGGGGAGCTGTTTTTT.

The CDR3: CASSLTAGGREAFF. In DNA form, the CDR3 reads TGTGCCAGCAGTTTAACGGCAGGGGGCCGTGAAGCTTTCTTT. J is TRBJ1-1 and V is TRBV28; TRBD1 aligns across 8 bases. The CDR3 loop spans 14 amino acids. With 2 bases clipped from V and 7 bases from J, the junction kept 6 bases outside the gene matches. CDR1 is MDHEN and CDR2 is SYDVKM in the germline V gene.

The chain is built from TRBV15 and TRBJ2-7, with D possibly being TRBD2 (5 bases). The CDR3 sequence is 15 residues long. Trimming cost V 0 bases and J 3 bases, with 12 bases left between them. Germline lookup yields CDR1 LNHNV and CDR2 YYDKDF (reference sequence). In DNA form, the CDR3 reads TGTGCCACCAGCAGAGATTTCCGACTAAACTACGAGCAGTACTTC. It encodes CATSRDFRLNYEQYF.

This chain's CDR3 is CASSSAGITGELFF. The CDR3 DNA reads as TGTGCCAGCAGCTCGGCAGGGATCACCGGGGAGCTGTTTTTT. The rearrangement uses TRBV11-3 and TRBJ2-2, with a possible D match to TRBD1 (5 bases). Trimming took 4 bases from V and 4 from J, leaving 10 bases between them. Germline loops: CDR1 SGHNT, CDR2 YENEEA. The CDR3 extends over 14 amino acids.

The chain is built from TRBV28 and TRBJ2-7, with D possibly matching TRBD1 (5 bases). Trimming removed 2 bases from V and 3 bases from J, with 11 bases in between. CDR3 size: 14 residues. The germline V gene has CDR1 MDHEN and CDR2 SYDVKM. The DNA of the CDR3 is TGTGCCAGCAGTTTAAGCAGACAGCTCTACGAGCAGTACTTC. Translated, it gives CASSLSRQLYEQYF.

The rearrangement joins TRBV6-5 to TRBJ2-7, with D maybe TRBD1 (6 bases). Germline V gene lookup returns CDR1 MNHEY and CDR2 SVGAGI. CDR3 length: 15 residues. The germline V and J ends were trimmed by 5 bases and 5 bases, with 19 bases remaining between them. This CDR3 reads CASSPAEGRGHEQYF. CDR3 DNA: TGTGCCAGCAGTCCCGCCGAGGGCAGGGGCCACGAGCAGTACTTC.

The CDR3 reads CASSLMAGQPNNEQFF. CDR3 nucleotide sequence: TGTGCCAGCAGCTTAATGGCAGGCCAACCAAACAATGAGCAGTTCTTC. The chain is built from TRBV7-3 and TRBJ2-1; D is undetermined. With 1 base removed from V and 5 bases from J, the gap between germline ends came to 15 bases. The CDR3 sequence is 16 residues long. Germline loops: CDR1 SGHTA, CDR2 FQGTGA.

The sample holds a few counts of this clone. The chain recombines TRBV27 with TRBJ2-5; maybe TRBD2 (5 bases). V shed 5 bases and J shed 4 bases, with 14 bases lying between them. From germline, CDR1 is MNHEY and CDR2 SMNVEV (reference sequence). There are 14 residues in the CDR3. This CDR3 is CASSARWAGETQYF. CDR3 nucleotides: TGTGCCAGCAGTGCTCGATGGGCGGGAGAGACCCAGTACTTC.

The V gene is TRBV5-1, the J gene TRBJ2-1, with TRBD2 matching over 8 bases. This CDR3 has 16 amino acids. The J segment lost 4 bases and the V segment lost 2 bases, leaving 8 bases of the junction unmatched. Germline V gene sequence: CDR1 SGHRS, CDR2 YFSETQ. This CDR3 is CASSFFAGGGYNEQFF. CDR3 bases: TGCGCCAGCAGCTTCTTTGCGGGAGGCGGTTACAATGAGCAGTTCTTC.

By frequency in the sample, this clone is medium-sized. The rearrangement joins TRBV5-1 to TRBJ2-2; 12 bases map to TRBD2. V trimming: 0 bases; J trimming: 6 bases; junction bases outside the gene matches: 3. The CDR3 runs to 16 residues. Germline V gene lookup returns CDR1 SGHRS and CDR2 YFSETQ. In nucleotides, the CDR3 is TGCGCCAGCAGCTTGGTACTAGCGGGAGGATCCGGGGAGCTGTTTTTT. This translates into CASSLVLAGGSGELFF.

The chain uses TRBV4-1 and TRBJ2-1, with 8 bases fitting TRBD1. J lost 9 bases, V lost 6 bases, and 16 bases had no gene match. The CDR3 has 16 residues. Germline CDR1 is MGHRA and CDR2 is YSYEKL. CDR3 residues: CASSSKDRERMGEQFF. The CDR3 coding sequence is TGCGCCAGCAGTTCTAAGGACAGGGAAAGAATGGGTGAGCAGTTCTTC.

The genes are TRBV11-2 and TRBJ2-7; D is perhaps TRBD2 (6 bases). Trimming stripped 0 bases from V and 4 bases from J, with 16 bases between. The CDR3 extends over 16 amino acids. The germline gives CDR1 SGHAT, CDR2 FQNNGV. CDR3 sequence reads: CASSLESAGNHYEQYF. DNA of the CDR3: TGTGCCAGCAGCTTAGAATCAGCGGGTAATCATTACGAGCAGTACTTC.

This chain uses TRBV28 with TRBJ1-5; the match to TRBD1 covers 9 bases. Germline trimming cut 6 bases from V and 6 bases from J; bases unmatched to any gene: 3. Germline-derived CDR1 and CDR2 are MDHEN and SYDVKM. The CDR3 has 13 residues. In DNA, the CDR3 is TGTGCCAGCAGGGGACAGGGAAGTCAGCCCCAGCATTTT. Its translation: CASRGQGSQPQHF.

The chain employs TRBV7-8 and TRBJ2-3, with 8 nucleotides matching TRBD1. The J segment lost 3 bases and the V segment lost 6 bases, leaving 5 bases of the junction unmatched. The CDR3 contains 14 residues. CDR1 and CDR2 from the germline V gene are SGHVS and FQNEAQ. The CDR3 nucleotides are TGTGCCAGCAGTGGACAGGGTGCGACAGATACGCAGTATTTT. Amino acids: CASSGQGATDTQYF.

The CDR3 is CASSGAVSSNSNYGYTF. Written as DNA, the CDR3 is TGTGCCAGCAGTGGGGCCGTATCTAGTAACTCTAACTATGGCTACACCTTC. The rearrangement links TRBV7-9 to TRBJ1-2; D perhaps matches TRBD1 (5 bases). The CDR3 is 17 amino acids. Looked up from germline, CDR1 is SEHNR and CDR2 is FQNEAQ (reference sequence). V lost 6 bases and J lost 0, with 20 bases in between.

The rearrangement links TRBV21-1 to TRBJ1-6; the D segment call TRBD1 is taken from the table without a DNA check. TRBV21-1 is noted as a pseudogene. The CDR3 runs 18 residues. The CDR3 spells CASKESGQSPSYNSPLHF. CDR3 in DNA: TGTGCCAGCAAGGAGTCGGGACAGAGCCCCTCCTATAATTCACCCCTCCACTTT.

The chain combines TRBV2 with TRBJ2-7; D gene unclear. The CDR3 has 12 amino acids. V was cut by 4 bases and J by 0 bases, with 4 bases left in between. The germline V gene has CDR1 SNHLY and CDR2 FYNNEI. The CDR3 is CASSALSYEQYF. DNA for the CDR3: TGTGCCAGCAGTGCCCTCTCCTACGAGCAGTACTTC.

This sequence joins TRBV7-9 and TRBJ2-2; D not resolved. CDR3 length equals 15 residues. V was shortened by 3 bases and J by 0 bases, with 8 bases between the two germline ends. In germline, CDR1 is SEHNR, CDR2 FQNEAQ (reference sequence). The CDR3 sequence is CASSFLSPNTGELFF. Written as DNA, the CDR3 is TGTGCCAGCAGCTTCCTGAGTCCGAACACCGGGGAGCTGTTTTTT.

The J gene is TRBJ2-7, the V gene TRBV27; 9 bases line up with TRBD1. Germline V lookup: CDR1 MNHEY, CDR2 SMNVEV (reference sequence). The CDR3 totals 13 residues. V lost 3 bases to trimming and J lost 5 bases; unmatched junction nucleotides: 2. The CDR3 here is CASSLDRGHEQYF. The CDR3 DNA sequence: TGTGCCAGCAGTTTGGACAGGGGCCACGAGCAGTACTTC.

J is TRBJ2-1 and V is TRBV2, with D unclear. Trimming cost V 5 bases and J 2 bases, with 7 bases left between them. Germline loops: CDR1 SNHLY, CDR2 FYNNEI. The CDR3 runs 13 residues. CDR3: CASSLDTYNEQFF. Written as DNA, the CDR3 is TGTGCCAGCAGTTTAGATACCTACAATGAGCAGTTCTTC. The full variable domain, with the rest looked up from reference TRBV2 and TRBJ2-1, is EPEVTQTPSHQVTQMGQEVILRCVPISNHLYFYWYRQILGQKVEFLVSFYNNEISEKSEIFDDQFSVERPDGSNFTLKIRSTKLEDSAMYFCASSLDTYNEQFFGPGTRLTVL.

V is TRBV2 and J is TRBJ1-1; 8 positions agree with TRBD1. Looked up from germline, CDR1 is SNHLY and CDR2 is FYNNEI. This CDR3 spans 14 amino acids. Trimming at V came to 7 bases and at J to 0 bases, leaving 4 bases not matched to a gene. Written as DNA, the CDR3 is TGTGCCAGCACCCAGGGGGCGATGAACACTGAAGCTTTCTTT. Translation gives CASTQGAMNTEAFF. The full variable domain, with the rest looked up from reference TRBV2 and TRBJ1-1, is EPEVTQTPSHQVTQMGQEVILRCVPISNHLYFYWYRQILGQKVEFLVSFYNNEISEKSEIFDDQFSVERPDGSNFTLKIRSTKLEDSAMYFCASTQGAMNTEAFFGQGTRLTVV.